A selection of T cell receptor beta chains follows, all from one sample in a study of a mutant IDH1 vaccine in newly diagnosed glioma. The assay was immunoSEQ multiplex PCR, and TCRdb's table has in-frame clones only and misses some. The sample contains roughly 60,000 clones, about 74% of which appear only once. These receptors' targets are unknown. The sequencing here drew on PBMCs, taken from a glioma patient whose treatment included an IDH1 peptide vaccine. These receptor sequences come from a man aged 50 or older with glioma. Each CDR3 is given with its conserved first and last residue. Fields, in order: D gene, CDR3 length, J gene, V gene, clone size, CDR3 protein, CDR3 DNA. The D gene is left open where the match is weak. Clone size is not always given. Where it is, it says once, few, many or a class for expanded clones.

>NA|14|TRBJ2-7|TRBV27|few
CASSLSRVSYEQYF
TGTGCCAGCAGTTTATCGAGGGTCTCCTACGAGCAGTACTTC
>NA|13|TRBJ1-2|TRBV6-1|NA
CATSTANYYGYTF
TGTGCCACTTCGACAGCTAACTACTATGGCTACACCTTC
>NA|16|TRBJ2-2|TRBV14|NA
CASSQVRATNTGELFF
TGTGCCAGCAGCCAAGTGAGGGCGACGAACACCGGGGAGCTGTTTTTT
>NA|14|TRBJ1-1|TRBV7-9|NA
CASSLVGADTEAFF
TGTGCCAGCAGCTTAGTGGGTGCGGACACTGAAGCTTTCTTT
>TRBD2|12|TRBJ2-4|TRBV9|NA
CASSGGGDIQYF
TGTGCCAGCAGCGGTGGGGGGGACATTCAGTACTTC
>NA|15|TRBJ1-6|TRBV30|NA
CAWNPGEGYNSPLHF
TGTGCCTGGAACCCGGGAGAGGGTTATAATTCACCCCTCCACTTT
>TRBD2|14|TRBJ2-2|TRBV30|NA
CAWRGRGGRGELFF
TGTGCCTGGAGGGGACGGGGGGGCCGCGGGGAGCTGTTTTTT
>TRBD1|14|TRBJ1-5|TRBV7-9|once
CASSPTGGNQPQHF
TGTGCCAGCAGTCCGACAGGGGGCAATCAGCCCCAGCATTTT
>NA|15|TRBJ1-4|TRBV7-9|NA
CASSFWTAFNEKLFF
TGTGCCAGCAGCTTCTGGACAGCTTTCAACGAAAAACTGTTTTTT
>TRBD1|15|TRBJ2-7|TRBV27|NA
CASTLRGQGGYEQYF
TGTGCCAGCACCCTGCGGGGACAGGGAGGCTACGAGCAGTACTTC